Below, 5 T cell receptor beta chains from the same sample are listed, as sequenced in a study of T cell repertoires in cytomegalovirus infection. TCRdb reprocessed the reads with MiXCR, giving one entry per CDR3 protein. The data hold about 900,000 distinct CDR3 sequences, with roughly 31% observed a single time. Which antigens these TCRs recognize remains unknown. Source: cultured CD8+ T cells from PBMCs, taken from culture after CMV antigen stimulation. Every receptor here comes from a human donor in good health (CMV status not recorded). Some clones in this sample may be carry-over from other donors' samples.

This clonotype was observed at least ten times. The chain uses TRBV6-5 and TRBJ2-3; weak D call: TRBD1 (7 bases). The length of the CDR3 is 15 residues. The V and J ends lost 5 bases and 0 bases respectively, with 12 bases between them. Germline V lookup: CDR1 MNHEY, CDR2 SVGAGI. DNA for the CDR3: TGTGCCAGCAGTCTGACAGGGAGGAGCACAGATACGCAGTATTTT. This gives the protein CASSLTGRSTDTQYF.

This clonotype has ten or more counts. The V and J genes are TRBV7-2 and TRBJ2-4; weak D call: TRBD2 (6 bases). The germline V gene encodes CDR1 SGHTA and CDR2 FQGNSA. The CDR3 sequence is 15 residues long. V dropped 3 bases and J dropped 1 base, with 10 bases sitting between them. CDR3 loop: CASSLNRGAKNIQYF. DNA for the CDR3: TGTGCCAGCAGCTTGAACCGGGGGGCCAAAAACATTCAGTACTTC.

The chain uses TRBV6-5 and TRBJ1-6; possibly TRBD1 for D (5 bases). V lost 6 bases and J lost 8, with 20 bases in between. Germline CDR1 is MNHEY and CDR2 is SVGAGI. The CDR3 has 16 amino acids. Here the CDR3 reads CASSYQGLSRDSPLHF. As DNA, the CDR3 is TGTGCCAGCAGCTATCAGGGCCTCTCTAGGGATTCACCCCTCCACTTT.

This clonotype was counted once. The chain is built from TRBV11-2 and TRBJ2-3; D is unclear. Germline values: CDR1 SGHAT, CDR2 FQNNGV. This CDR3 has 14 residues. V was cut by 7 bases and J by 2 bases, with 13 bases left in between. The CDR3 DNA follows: TGTGCCAGCATCTCCTTAGGGCACACAGATACGCAGTATTTT. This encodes CASISLGHTDTQYF. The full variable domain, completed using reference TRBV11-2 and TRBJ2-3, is EAGVAQSPRYKIIEKRQSVAFWCNPISGHATLYWYQQILGQGPKLLIQFQNNGVVDDSQLPKDRFSAERLKGVDSTLKIQPAKLEDSAVYLCASISLGHTDTQYFGPGTRLTVL.

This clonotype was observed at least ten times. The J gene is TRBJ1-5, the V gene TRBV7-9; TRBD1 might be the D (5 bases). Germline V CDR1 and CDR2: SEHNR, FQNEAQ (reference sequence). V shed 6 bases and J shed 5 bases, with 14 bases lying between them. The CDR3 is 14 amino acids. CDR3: CASRSGRPDQPQHF. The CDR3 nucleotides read TGTGCCAGCAGGTCGGGGCGCCCGGATCAGCCCCAGCATTTT.